This TCR beta chain was identified during a study of PD-1 blockade in mismatch repair-deficient tumors (dated by TCRdb to 2015 to 2018). Background for the entire study: Between late 2013 and September 2016, the trial enrolled over 80 consecutive patients with 11 to 12 mismatch repair-deficient cancer types, every one of whom had been previously treated and was progressing. Tumor-associated T cell clones in the peripheral blood of patients responding to PD-1 blockade were tracked using deep sequencing of TCR CDR3 regions. The research as a whole found: After pembrolizumab, tumor-resident clones, which were often undetectable in blood before treatment, expanded rapidly and then contracted, generally ahead of radiologic responses.

At the junction V is shortened by 5 bases and J by 1 base; bases outside the gene matches: 8. CDR1 and CDR2 are drawn from the germline V gene (reference sequence): LNHDA, SQIVND. The CDR3 has 16 amino acids, counting the end cysteine and phenylalanine. CDR3 DNA is the only sequence kept; it has 48 bases, read in frame from the first base. For every enrolled patient, mismatch repair deficiency was confirmed by either polymerase chain reaction or immunohistochemistry. TCR sequencing was carried out for three patients who responded to pembrolizumab therapy. The phase II trial prospectively tested pembrolizumab PD-1 blockade in advanced mismatch repair-deficient cancers regardless of tissue of origin. Serial peripheral blood T cell samples were collected before and at multiple times after starting PD-1 blockade. Blood sampling times were reported as weeks after the first pembrolizumab dose. Libraries were constructed by the immunoSEQ multiplex PCR assay. TCRdb carries this immuneACCESS record with in-frame sequences only. Its versions omit some clonotypes, under half of them owing to an unresolved V gene in the studies checked, with the rest unexplained. The table for this sample lists 20,000 to 25,000 clones; around four fifths of them were counted only once. The ten most abundant clones make up over 15% of the sample.

As to this clone: No antigen is known for it. Nothing much larger sits one base from this clone, and base qualities are not available.

The material was peripheral blood, obtained 2 weeks after starting pembrolizumab. The sequence joins TRBV19 to TRBJ2-3, with 8 bases in between that match TRBD1. This clonotype was obtained from an adult with mismatch repair-deficient cancer. For the CDR3, the sequence is CASSPHQGAGTDTQYF. The DNA is TGTGCCAGTAGTCCACACCAGGGGGCGGGCACAGATACGCAGTATTTT.